The 30 T cell receptor beta chains reported below all come from one sample, sequenced in a study of OX40 agonist ivuxolimab in advanced cancers. Data came from immunoSEQ multiplex PCR; TCRdb stores just in-frame clones and leaves some out. The table includes roughly 61,000 clones, around nine tenths detected once. Sequencing used CD4+ or CD8+ T cells sorted from blood, obtained in a trial of the OX40 agonist ivuxolimab. Receptors were obtained from an adult with an advanced solid tumor such as melanoma, head and neck, liver or kidney cancer.

CDR3 DNA: TGTGCCAGCAGCGCGCTGGGTCCCGAGACCCAGTACTTC. It encodes CASSALGPETQYF. V usage is TRBV11-2 and J usage is TRBJ2-5; no firm D call. Looked up from germline, CDR1 is SGHAT and CDR2 is FQNNGV. The CDR3 covers 13 residues. The V end was cut by 5 bases, the J end by 5 bases, with 12 bases between.

V is TRBV10-3 and J is TRBJ2-5; 9 nucleotides align to TRBD2. CDR1 and CDR2 (germline): ENHRY, SYGVKD. With 7 bases clipped from V and 5 bases from J, the junction kept 8 bases outside the gene matches. The CDR3 is made up of 14 amino acids. Here the CDR3 DNA reads TGTGCCATCAAAATTAGCGGGGGACAGGAGACCCAGTACTTC. It yields the protein CAIKISGGQETQYF.

Concerning this clone: Other DNA sequences in this specimen translate into the identical CDR3. The chain employs TRBV18 and TRBJ1-3; D call uncertain. V lost 1 base to trimming and J lost 3 bases, with 1 base between them. This CDR3 is built from 12 residues. The germline V gene encodes CDR1 KGHSH and CDR2 LQKENI. The chain's CDR3 is CASSPLGNTIYF. CDR3 nucleotide sequence: TGTGCCAGCTCACCACTTGGAAACACCATATATTTT.

This clone is medium-sized (0.01 to 0.1%) by share. The chain has TRBV7-2 and TRBJ1-2; D unresolved. Germline V gene lookup returns CDR1 SGHTA and CDR2 FQGNSA. V lost 6 bases and J lost 4, with 9 bases in between. The CDR3 length is 12 residues. The CDR3 DNA reads as TGTGCCAGCAGATCCACCGTCTATGGCTACACCTTC. This gives the protein CASRSTVYGYTF. Full variable domain (missing parts from reference TRBV7-2 and TRBJ1-2): GAGVSQSPSNKVTEKGKDVELRCDPISGHTALYWYRQSLGQGLEFLIYFQGNSAPDKSGLPSDRFSAERTGGSVSTLTIQRTQQEDSAVYLCASRSTVYGYTFGSGTRLTVV.

The rearrangement joins TRBV5-6 to TRBJ1-1; 7 positions agree with TRBD1. Germline CDR1 reads SGHDT; CDR2 reads YYEEEE. This CDR3 contains 14 residues. V gave up 5 bases and J gave up 1 base; unmatched junction bases: 5. As DNA, the CDR3 is TGTGCCAGCAGGCGGACAGGCAGGAACACTGAAGCTTTCTTT. Amino acid sequence: CASRRTGRNTEAFF.

On this clone: The same CDR3 arises from other DNA sequences in this sample as well. The V gene is TRBV19, the J gene TRBJ2-5; D gene uncertain. The CDR3 covers 11 residues. V lost 6 bases, J lost 1 base, and 3 bases lay in between. Per germline, CDR1 LNHDA and CDR2 SQIVND (reference sequence). CDR3 protein: CASRGQETQYF. The DNA for the CDR3 is TGTGCCAGTAGGGGCCAAGAGACCCAGTACTTC.

The chain is built from TRBV5-6 and TRBJ2-3; 10 positions match TRBD2. Germline loops: CDR1 SGHDT, CDR2 YYEEEE. The CDR3 is 16 amino acids. J lost 5 bases, V lost 0 bases, and 6 bases had no gene match. CDR3 coding DNA: TGTGCCAGCAGCTTGGTCAGCGGGGGGGGTAAAGATACGCAGTATTTT. This translates into CASSLVSGGGKDTQYF.

The chain combines TRBV2 with TRBJ2-7; 10 nucleotides align to TRBD1. The CDR3 is 14 residues long. Germline CDR1 SNHLY, CDR2 FYNNEI. The V and J ends lost 4 bases and 1 base, in that order; junction bases with no gene match: 1. In nucleotides, the CDR3 is TGTGCCAGCAGTGGACAGGGGGCATCCTACGAGCAGTACTTC. It yields the protein CASSGQGASYEQYF.

This clone has only a few counts. This sequence joins TRBV28 and TRBJ1-2, with no clear D. Germline V gives CDR1 MDHEN, CDR2 SYDVKM. There are 11 residues in the CDR3. V was trimmed by 8 bases and J by 6 bases, leaving 10 bases between them. In nucleotides, the CDR3 is TGTGCCAGCCATGGTCAGAATGGCTACACCTTC. Amino acid sequence: CASHGQNGYTF.

The genes are TRBV29-1 and TRBJ1-5, with D uncertain. V was pared by 0 bases and J by 4 bases, with 7 bases between. Germline values: CDR1 SQVTM, CDR2 ANQGSEA. The CDR3 is 13 residues long. The CDR3 protein is CSVEETRNQPQHF. The DNA of the CDR3 is TGCAGCGTTGAAGAGACTAGGAATCAGCCCCAGCATTTT.

The rearrangement links TRBV19 to TRBJ1-6; 8 bases are shared with TRBD1. Unmatched junction bases numbered 4, after V lost 6 bases and J lost 6 bases. Germline lookup yields CDR1 LNHDA and CDR2 SQIVND (reference sequence). This CDR3 is 14 amino acids long. The CDR3 reads CASRTTGANSPLHF. The CDR3 bases are TGTGCCAGTAGAACGACAGGGGCTAATTCACCCCTCCACTTT.

The chain has TRBV30 and TRBJ1-2; TRBD1 is a possible D gene (6 bases). The germline V and J ends were trimmed by 3 bases and 8 bases, with 13 bases remaining between them. Germline loops: CDR1 GTSNPN, CDR2 SVGIG (reference sequence). This CDR3 spans 12 amino acids. The CDR3: CAWRRGARGYTF. DNA of the CDR3: TGTGCCTGGAGGCGGGGGGCGCGGGGCTACACCTTC.

CDR3 residues: CSVDGTGAYEQYF. The CDR3 DNA sequence: TGCAGCGTTGATGGGACAGGAGCCTACGAGCAGTACTTC. The rearrangement links TRBV29-1 to TRBJ2-7; 8 bases are shared with TRBD1. Germline CDR1 and CDR2: SQVTM and ANQGSEA. V was clipped by 3 bases and J by 2 bases; unmatched bases: 3. This CDR3 has 13 residues.

The chain carries TRBV18 and TRBJ1-4; TRBD1 matches at 7 bases. The CDR3 covers 14 residues. Per germline, CDR1 KGHSH and CDR2 LQKENI. With V trimmed by 4 bases and J by 5 bases, 4 bases remained unmatched. For the CDR3, the DNA is TGTGCCAGCTCACACCGGGACAGAAATGAAAAACTGTTTTTT. It translates to CASSHRDRNEKLFF.

V usage is TRBV5-4 and J usage is TRBJ1-1; TRBD1 agrees at 7 bases. The germline V gene encodes CDR1 SGHNT and CDR2 YYREEE (reference sequence). CDR3 length: 14 residues. Trimming removed 3 bases from V and 0 bases from J; junction bases left unmatched: 2. CDR3 coding DNA: TGTGCCAGCAGCTCGGGACAGTTGAACACTGAAGCTTTCTTT. It is translated as CASSSGQLNTEAFF. Combining the CDR3 with reference TRBV5-4 and TRBJ1-1 gives the whole variable domain ETGVTQSPTHLIKTRGQQVTLRCSSQSGHNTVSWYQQALGQGPQFIFQYYREEENGRGNFPPRFSGLQFPNYSSELNVNALELDDSALYLCASSSGQLNTEAFFGQGTRLTVV.

V usage is TRBV30 and J usage is TRBJ1-2; TRBD1 matches 12 bases. The CDR3 loop spans 17 amino acids. Trimming removed 2 bases from V and 5 bases from J; junction bases left unmatched: 12. Germline V CDR1 and CDR2: GTSNPN, SVGIG (reference sequence). For the CDR3, the DNA is TGTGCCTGGAGTTTCCCGGGACAGGGGGCCTCGGGATATGGCTACACCTTC. Amino acid sequence: CAWSFPGQGASGYGYTF.

This chain uses TRBV19 with TRBJ1-6; D gene uncertain. The length of the CDR3 is 14 residues. CDR1 LNHDA and CDR2 SQIVND come from the germline V gene (reference sequence). V lost 2 bases and J lost 7, with 9 bases in between. The CDR3 bases are TGTGCCAGTAGTATACGGACTGAAAATTCACCCCTCCACTTT. Translated, it gives CASSIRTENSPLHF.

A single count supports this clone. The chain combines TRBV18 with TRBJ1-1; TRBD1 aligns across 7 bases. This CDR3 has 15 residues. Germline V gene data show CDR1 as KGHSH and CDR2 as LQKENI. Trimming cost V 4 bases and J 4 bases; bases outside gene matches: 9. The CDR3, as DNA: TGTGCCAGCTCACAGGGCGGAACAGGGGTCACTGAAGCTTTCTTT. Translated: CASSQGGTGVTEAFF.

The gene calls are TRBV5-4 and TRBJ2-3; tentatively, D is TRBD2 (5 bases). The CDR3 runs 14 residues. CDR1 SGHNT and CDR2 YYREEE come from the germline V gene (reference sequence). The V and J ends lost 7 bases and 5 bases respectively, with 17 bases between them. The CDR3 protein is CASHAANGLDTQYF. The CDR3 coding sequence is TGTGCCAGCCATGCGGCCAACGGACTAGATACGCAGTATTTT.

This chain connects TRBV7-6 to TRBJ2-5; the match to TRBD1 covers 8 bases. Trimming took 5 bases from V and 5 from J; bases not matched to a gene: 7. CDR3 length: 14 residues. Per germline, CDR1 SGHVS and CDR2 FNYEAQ. The CDR3 reads CASSPRTGPETQYF. CDR3 nucleotides: TGTGCCAGCAGCCCTCGGACAGGGCCGGAGACCCAGTACTTC.

The rearrangement links TRBV27 to TRBJ2-7; 9 nucleotides line up with TRBD1. The ends lost 7 bases at V and 4 bases at J; junction bases unmatched: 5. The germline V gene encodes CDR1 MNHEY and CDR2 SMNVEV (reference sequence). The CDR3 has 13 residues. CDR3 in DNA: TGTGCCAGCAAACAGGGGGCGTTTTACGAGCAGTACTTC. This gives the protein CASKQGAFYEQYF.

This chain links TRBV5-4 with TRBJ1-5; no definite D call. The germline V gene has CDR1 SGHNT and CDR2 YYREEE (reference sequence). V was shortened by 0 bases and J by 2 bases, with 6 bases between the two germline ends. CDR3 length equals 14 residues. This CDR3 is CASSLAPGNQPQHF. The CDR3 region has the DNA TGTGCCAGCAGCTTGGCACCAGGCAATCAGCCCCAGCATTTT. Full variable domain (remainder filled in from reference TRBV5-4 and TRBJ1-5): ETGVTQSPTHLIKTRGQQVTLRCSSQSGHNTVSWYQQALGQGPQFIFQYYREEENGRGNFPPRFSGLQFPNYSSELNVNALELDDSALYLCASSLAPGNQPQHFGDGTRLSIL.

Notes on this clone: Sequence at one end of the junction differs from germline and may be a read error. The chain carries TRBV6-5 and TRBJ2-2, with a possible D match to TRBD2 (7 bases). The CDR3 has 15 residues. Germline CDR1 reads MNHEY; CDR2 reads SVGAGI. The CDR3: CASKIGGANTGELFF. Here the CDR3 DNA reads TGTGCCAGCAAGATAGGGGGGGCGAATACCGGGGAGCTGTTTTTT.

The J gene is TRBJ1-5, the V gene TRBV5-1, with D tentatively TRBD1 (6 bases). The CDR3 contains 15 residues. Germline assignment: CDR1 SGHRS and CDR2 YFSETQ. Trimming cost V 0 bases and J 1 base, with 8 bases left between them. The CDR3 coding sequence is TGCGCCAGCAGCTTGGAGGGGGACAGCAATCAGCCCCAGCATTTT. Protein sequence: CASSLEGDSNQPQHF. The variable domain in full, completed from reference TRBV5-1 and TRBJ1-5, reads KAGVTQTPRYLIKTRGQQVTLSCSPISGHRSVSWYQQTPGQGLQFLFEYFSETQRNKGNFPGRFSGRQFSNSRSEMNVSTLELGDSALYLCASSLEGDSNQPQHFGDGTRLSIL.

This sequence joins TRBV25-1 and TRBJ2-5, with TRBD1 identical over 7 bases. The germline V gene encodes CDR1 MGHDK and CDR2 SYGVNS. The J segment lost 1 base and the V segment lost 9 bases, leaving 5 bases of the junction unmatched. The CDR3 sequence is 13 residues long. The CDR3 region has the DNA TGTGCCAGTAGACGGGACAGCCAAGAGACCCAGTACTTC. This encodes CASRRDSQETQYF.

The J gene is TRBJ2-7, the V gene TRBV11-2; 9 bases are shared with TRBD1. V gave up 4 bases and J gave up 4 bases; unmatched junction bases: 11. There are 16 residues in the CDR3. Germline values: CDR1 SGHAT, CDR2 FQNNGV. The CDR3 region has the DNA TGTGCCAGCAGCTCCAACTCCGGGACAGGGCCTTACGAGCAGTACTTC. It specifies CASSSNSGTGPYEQYF.

The CDR3 reads CASSLVGLTSYGYTF. The CDR3 region has the DNA TGTGCCAGCAGCTTAGTCGGCTTAACGTCCTATGGCTACACCTTC. This rearrangement joins TRBV11-2 to TRBJ1-2; unclear D gene. The CDR3 loop spans 15 amino acids. Trimming shortened V by 1 base and J by 4 bases, and 13 bases separated the two germline ends. The germline V gene encodes CDR1 SGHAT and CDR2 FQNNGV.

The genes are TRBV5-1 and TRBJ1-5; D is unclear. Trimming took 2 bases from V and 8 from J, leaving 11 bases between them. The CDR3 sequence is 13 residues long. Germline lookup yields CDR1 SGHRS and CDR2 YFSETQ. The CDR3 protein is CASSFEGIEPQHF. The CDR3 DNA sequence: TGCGCCAGCAGCTTCGAAGGGATTGAGCCCCAGCATTTT.

The chain carries TRBV6-6 and TRBJ1-3; D might be TRBD1 (5 bases). V was shortened by 5 bases and J by 3 bases, with 11 bases between the two germline ends. The CDR3 loop spans 14 amino acids. The V gene's germline CDR1 is MNHNY and CDR2 SVGAGI (reference sequence). The CDR3: CASSRDRRGNTIYF. The CDR3 DNA reads TGTGCCAGCAGTAGAGACAGACGTGGAAACACCATATATTTT.

The V gene is TRBV6-1, the J gene TRBJ1-5; TRBD1 aligns across 7 bases. With 3 bases clipped from V and 0 bases from J, the junction kept 2 bases outside the gene matches. Per germline, CDR1 MNHNS and CDR2 SASEGT. The CDR3 loop spans 15 amino acids. The CDR3 region has the DNA TGTGCCAGCAGTGAGGGACAGAATAGCAATCAGCCCCAGCATTTT. This encodes CASSEGQNSNQPQHF.